The 2 T cell receptor beta chains below come from one sample, sequenced in a study of blood T cell repertoires in COVID-19. Sequencing was performed with immunoSEQ multiplex PCR; in TCRdb, only in-frame clones are kept and a portion is missing. Among about 160,000 clones listed, roughly 80% were seen once. Sequencing was carried out using PBMCs or T cells enriched from blood (not recorded which). The receptor set was obtained from a woman aged 55-69 years who had recovered from COVID-19.

CDR3 amino acids: CAWSGTPRYGYTF. Here the CDR3 DNA reads TGTGCCTGGAGCGGGACACCTCGCTATGGCTACACCTTC. The chain uses TRBV30 and TRBJ1-2, with a possible D match to TRBD1 (6 bases). CDR3 length: 13 residues. Germline values: CDR1 GTSNPN, CDR2 SVGIG (reference sequence). V lost 3 bases and J 4 bases, leaving 12 bases between the germline ends.

This clone was seen a handful of times. This rearrangement joins TRBV3-1 (or the pseudogene TRBV3-2) to TRBJ1-1, with 8 nucleotides matching TRBD1. V trimming: 1 base; J trimming: 2 bases; junction bases outside the gene matches: 15. The germline CDR1 and CDR2 sequences are LGHDT and YNNKEL (reference sequence). The CDR3 consists of 19 residues. CDR3 bases: TGTGCCAGCAGCCAAGCAGGACAGGGAATTGGGTGGGCAAACACTGAAGCTTTCTTT. This translates into CASSQAGQGIGWANTEAFF.